This passage covers 18 T cell receptor beta chains from one sample sequenced in a study of T cell responses to AZD1222 COVID-19 vaccine. Here immunoSEQ multiplex PCR was the method, and the copy in TCRdb shows in-frame clones only, minus some. The table has 130,000 to 150,000 clones, approximately 92% seen once. The sample was peripheral blood, taken on day 0 of AZD1222 vaccination. The receptors shown here come from an adult in good health.

The chain employs TRBV10-2 and TRBJ2-2; D assignment may be TRBD1 or TRBD2 (5 bases each). Deletions cut 1 base from V and 4 bases from J, with 10 bases between. From germline, CDR1 is WSHSY and CDR2 SAAADI. The CDR3 covers 15 residues. CDR3 protein: CASSEWGSGTGELFF. CDR3 DNA sequence: TGCGCCAGCAGTGAGTGGGGGTCGGGCACCGGGGAGCTGTTTTTT.

The V call is TRBV3-1 (or the pseudogene TRBV3-2), the J call TRBJ1-1, with D possibly matching TRBD1 (6 bases). This CDR3 comprises 14 residues. V was cut by 5 bases and J by 4 bases, with 14 bases left in between. The germline CDR1 and CDR2 sequences are LGHDT and YNNKEL (reference sequence). DNA for the CDR3: TGTGCCAGCAGCATTCAGGGGATAGGCACTGAAGCTTTCTTT. Encoded protein: CASSIQGIGTEAFF.

The J gene is TRBJ2-5, the V gene TRBV7-9; D is uncertain. The germline V gene encodes CDR1 SEHNR and CDR2 FQNEAQ (reference sequence). V gave up 5 bases and J gave up 4 bases, with 8 bases separating them. This CDR3 region has 12 residues. The DNA for the CDR3 is TGTGCCAGCAGCCCGAGCCGAGAGACCCAGTACTTC. Protein product: CASSPSRETQYF.

This clone came up once. V and J are TRBV6-1 and TRBJ1-2, with a weak D call TRBD1 (6 bases). Germline values: CDR1 MNHNS, CDR2 SASEGT. The V and J ends lost 0 bases and 6 bases respectively, with 11 bases between them. The CDR3 consists of 14 residues. CDR3 bases: TGTGCCAGCAGTGAAGCTAAGGGGGTAAATGGCTACACCTTC. It is translated as CASSEAKGVNGYTF.

The gene calls are TRBV7-8 and TRBJ1-3; D is possibly TRBD1 (6 bases). Trimming removed 4 bases at V and 0 bases at J, with 7 bases between. This CDR3 is 14 amino acids long. In germline, CDR1 is SGHVS, CDR2 FQNEAQ. CDR3 protein: CASSSRGSGNTIYF. In DNA form, the CDR3 reads TGTGCCAGCAGCTCCAGGGGCTCTGGAAACACCATATATTTT.

This chain links TRBV20-1 with TRBJ2-7; D is uncertain. Between the trimmed V and J ends, which lost 3 bases and 2 bases, there was a span of 14 bases. The germline V gene encodes CDR1 DFQATT and CDR2 SNEGSKA (reference sequence). CDR3 length: 14 amino acids. The CDR3: CSASIAASPYEQYF. CDR3 DNA: TGCAGTGCTAGTATAGCAGCGTCACCCTACGAGCAGTACTTC.

The chain uses TRBV7-2 and TRBJ1-5, with D uncertain. The CDR3 loop spans 16 amino acids. Germline V gives CDR1 SGHTA, CDR2 FQGNSA. V was cut by 1 base and J by 4 bases, with 14 bases left in between. This CDR3 reads CASSLVGYPGNQPQHF. CDR3 in DNA: TGTGCCAGCAGCTTAGTTGGATATCCTGGGAATCAGCCCCAGCATTTT.

The rearrangement joins TRBV7-2 to TRBJ1-2; a possible D gene is TRBD1 (6 bases). CDR1 SGHTA and CDR2 FQGNSA come from the germline V gene. The CDR3 spans 13 residues. Trimming shortened V by 1 base and J by 5 bases, and 8 bases separated the two germline ends. CDR3 amino acids: CASSLGGGYGYTF. DNA for the CDR3: TGTGCCAGCAGCTTAGGAGGGGGGTATGGCTACACCTTC.

The chain is built from TRBV6-2 or TRBV6-3 and TRBJ2-7, with 7 bases aligning to TRBD1. The germline gives CDR1 MNHEY, CDR2 SVGEGT. Trimming removed 0 bases from V and 3 bases from J; junction bases left unmatched: 5. This CDR3 contains 15 residues. CDR3 nucleotide sequence: TGTGCCAGCAGTTACTCGATGGGACAGAGCTACGAGCAGTACTTC. Residues: CASSYSMGQSYEQYF.

The V gene is TRBV18, the J gene TRBJ2-3, with 12 bases lining up with TRBD2. With V trimmed by 3 bases and J by 8 bases, 9 bases remained unmatched. The germline V gene has CDR1 KGHSH and CDR2 LQKENI. There are 16 residues in the CDR3. CDR3 coding DNA: TGTGCCAGCTCACCTCCGCTAGCGGGGGGGCCCACTACGCAGTATTTT. It yields the protein CASSPPLAGGPTTQYF.

The chain recombines TRBV6-5 with TRBJ1-2, with D unresolved. This CDR3 contains 15 residues. Trimming shortened V by 5 bases and J by 4 bases, and 17 bases separated the two germline ends. The germline V gene has CDR1 MNHEY and CDR2 SVGAGI. CDR3 sequence: CASSRGQDGGYGYTF. DNA for the CDR3: TGTGCCAGCAGTCGTGGGCAGGACGGCGGCTATGGCTACACCTTC.

The chain carries TRBV24-1 and TRBJ2-1, with D uncertain. In germline, CDR1 is KGHDR, CDR2 SFDVKD. The CDR3 length is 11 residues. V was trimmed by 4 bases and J by 8 bases, leaving 5 bases between them. CDR3 sequence reads: CATSDLYEQFF. CDR3 nucleotides: TGTGCCACCAGTGACCTCTATGAGCAGTTCTTC.

The rearrangement links TRBV27 to TRBJ1-2; a weak D match, TRBD1 (5 bases). This CDR3 is 14 amino acids long. CDR1 and CDR2 (germline): MNHEY, SMNVEV (reference sequence). V was trimmed by 5 bases and J by 7 bases, leaving 17 bases between them. This chain's CDR3 is CASSPPGQASGYTF. The CDR3 coding sequence is TGTGCCAGCAGTCCCCCAGGGCAGGCGAGTGGCTACACCTTC.

The chain joins TRBV27 to TRBJ2-7, with 9 bases that match TRBD1. The J segment lost 2 bases and the V segment lost 3 bases, leaving 8 bases of the junction unmatched. There are 16 residues in the CDR3. Germline values: CDR1 MNHEY, CDR2 SMNVEV (reference sequence). In DNA form, the CDR3 reads TGTGCCAGCAGTTTTATTAAGGACAGGGGCCCCTACGAGCAGTACTTC. Encoded protein: CASSFIKDRGPYEQYF.

The chain combines TRBV2 with TRBJ2-7; D possibly corresponds to TRBD2 (5 bases). This CDR3 spans 12 amino acids. From germline, CDR1 is SNHLY and CDR2 FYNNEI. V lost 6 bases and J lost 2, with 8 bases in between. The CDR3 DNA reads TGTGCCAGCAGCCGGGATCCCTACGAGCAGTACTTC. Protein sequence: CASSRDPYEQYF.

The chain joins TRBV29-1 to TRBJ1-1; D is ambiguous. The CDR3 has 16 residues. Germline V lookup: CDR1 SQVTM, CDR2 ANQGSEA. Trimming pared 3 bases from V and 0 bases from J, leaving 17 bases between. In DNA, the CDR3 is TGCAGCGTTGAGCGGGGTAGGCATAATTTGAACACTGAAGCTTTCTTT. This codes for CSVERGRHNLNTEAFF.

The J gene is TRBJ1-4, the V gene TRBV18; D is unresolved. This CDR3 has 16 residues. CDR1 and CDR2 (germline): KGHSH, LQKENI. Trimming cost V 3 bases and J 8 bases, with 19 bases left between them. The CDR3 DNA reads as TGTGCCAGCTCACCCAACGGGGTTCGGGATTGGGAAAAACTGTTTTTT. Protein sequence: CASSPNGVRDWEKLFF.

The V gene is TRBV3-1 (or the pseudogene TRBV3-2), the J gene TRBJ2-7; D is perhaps TRBD1 (6 bases). The CDR3 has 15 residues. The germline V gene has CDR1 LGHDT and CDR2 YNNKEL (reference sequence). Trimming stripped 4 bases from V and 4 bases from J, with 17 bases between. The CDR3 sequence: CASSLRGHPGYEQYF. The CDR3 DNA is TGTGCCAGCAGCCTCAGGGGACACCCGGGGTACGAGCAGTACTTC.